A single sample is the source of the 25 T cell receptor beta chains below, sequenced in a study of T cells in Graves' hyperthyroidism and ophthalmopathy. Amplification yielded TCR beta CDR3 regions, with RNA transcripts as the source. First-round RT-PCR of the TCR CDR3 relied on the HTBI primer set. TCRdb fed the multiplex PCR reads into MiXCR, producing one record per CDR3 protein. The sample includes fewer than 650,000 distinct CDR3 sequences, roughly 13% of them seen just once. Sequencing input: blood. The receptors shown here come from a woman aged 25 to 39 with Graves' hyperthyroidism that later progressed to Graves' ophthalmopathy.

This clonotype was detected a few times. This chain joins TRBV11-2 and TRBJ2-1; TRBD1 matches 7 bases. Germline lookup yields CDR1 SGHAT and CDR2 FQNNGV. CDR3 length: 15 residues. V shed 4 bases and J 3 bases; nucleotides not matched to a gene: 6. CDR3 amino acids: CASSSIRDSYNEQFF. The CDR3 DNA is TGTGCCAGCAGCTCGATCCGGGACAGCTACAATGAGCAGTTCTTC.

The table lists this clonotype with many counts. The rearrangement links TRBV20-1 to TRBJ1-5; D not resolved. Germline V gene lookup returns CDR1 DFQATT and CDR2 SNEGSKA (reference sequence). The CDR3 contains 12 residues. V lost 3 bases and J 9 bases, leaving 12 bases between the germline ends. The chain's CDR3 is CSASRLTGPQHF. In DNA form, the CDR3 reads TGCAGTGCTAGCCGATTAACGGGGCCCCAGCATTTT.

J is TRBJ1-5 and V is TRBV19; the D is unclear. This CDR3 is 18 amino acids long. Germline assignment: CDR1 LNHDA and CDR2 SQIVND (reference sequence). The V end was cut by 3 bases, the J end by 0 bases, with 18 bases between. CDR3 residues: CASSISIGRAGSNQPQHF. CDR3 DNA: TGTGCCAGTAGTATCAGTATAGGTCGAGCCGGTAGCAATCAGCCCCAGCATTTT.

This clonotype occurred a few times. Here the CDR3 reads CASSPGQGRAQYF. CDR3 DNA sequence: TGTGCCAGTAGCCCGGGACAGGGGAGAGCGCAGTACTTC. The genes are TRBV19 and TRBJ2-7; 10 bases align to TRBD1. The V gene's germline CDR1 is LNHDA and CDR2 SQIVND (reference sequence). Trimming took 6 bases from V and 9 from J; bases not matched to a gene: 8. The CDR3 covers 13 residues.

This clonotype was detected many times. Written as DNA, the CDR3 is TGTGCCAGCAGTTACCCAGGAGGACAGGGTACGGAGACCCAGTACTTC. This gives the protein CASSYPGGQGTETQYF. V is TRBV6-5 and J is TRBJ2-5; TRBD1 agrees at 8 bases. The CDR3 runs 16 residues. Unmatched junction bases numbered 10, after V lost 2 bases and J lost 5 bases. Germline CDR1 reads MNHEY; CDR2 reads SVGAGI.

The sample holds many counts of this clonotype. The J gene is TRBJ2-2, the V gene TRBV6-6, with a possible D match to TRBD2 (6 bases). Trimming stripped 2 bases from V and 4 bases from J, with 14 bases between. Germline assignment: CDR1 MNHNY and CDR2 SVGAGI (reference sequence). This CDR3 contains 16 residues. The DNA of the CDR3 is TGTGCCAGCAGTTACCCACTATTCGGGAGCACCGGGGAGCTGTTTTTT. Its translation is CASSYPLFGSTGELFF.

The rearrangement links TRBV12-3 or TRBV12-4 to TRBJ2-2; 9 bases are shared with TRBD2. This CDR3 spans 15 amino acids. Trimming at V came to 5 bases and at J to 6 bases, leaving 7 bases not matched to a gene. For the CDR3, the DNA is TGTGCCAGCAGTCCCCAGCGGGAGGCGGCCGGGGAGCTGTTTTTT. Translating gives CASSPQREAAGELFF.

This clonotype was detected many times. The chain employs TRBV20-1 and TRBJ2-5; D remains ambiguous. From germline, CDR1 is DFQATT and CDR2 SNEGSKA (reference sequence). This CDR3 has 10 amino acids. The V gene lost 3 bases and the J gene lost 4 bases, with 3 bases spanning the gap. This CDR3 reads CSARGETQYF. The CDR3 DNA sequence: TGCAGTGCTAGGGGAGAGACCCAGTACTTC.

This clonotype has a count of ten or more. The chain has TRBV14 and TRBJ1-1; tentative D call: TRBD1 (5 bases). The CDR3 loop spans 17 amino acids. The V and J ends lost 0 bases and 0 bases respectively, with 14 bases between them. Germline V gene sequence: CDR1 SGHDN, CDR2 FVKESK. Here the CDR3 reads CASSQEGGAGLNTEAFF. As DNA, the CDR3 is TGTGCCAGCAGCCAAGAGGGCGGGGCCGGCTTGAACACTGAAGCTTTCTTT.

This clonotype was recorded at least ten times. The chain recombines TRBV19 with TRBJ2-3; TRBD2 matches at 10 bases. CDR1 LNHDA and CDR2 SQIVND come from the germline V gene (reference sequence). Germline trimming cut 4 bases from V and 3 bases from J; bases unmatched to any gene: 7. The CDR3 is made up of 16 amino acids. The CDR3 nucleotides read TGTGCCAGTAGTACCGCTAGCGGGAGTATAACAGATACGCAGTATTTT. Protein: CASSTASGSITDTQYF.

This chain links TRBV19 with TRBJ2-2, with TRBD2 as a possible D gene (6 bases). V was cut by 5 bases and J by 0 bases, with 10 bases left in between. This CDR3 region has 15 residues. Germline V gene sequence: CDR1 LNHDA, CDR2 SQIVND (reference sequence). The DNA for the CDR3 is TGTGCCAGTAGTTGGGACTTCGCGAACACCGGGGAGCTGTTTTTT. Amino acid sequence: CASSWDFANTGELFF.

This clonotype was seen many times. The chain employs TRBV20-1 and TRBJ2-7, with D possibly matching TRBD1 (6 bases). V lost 3 bases, J lost 2 bases, and 17 bases lay in between. CDR3 length: 15 amino acids. Germline V gene lookup returns CDR1 DFQATT and CDR2 SNEGSKA (reference sequence). The CDR3 loop is CSASHQQGSPYEQYF. The CDR3 DNA follows: TGCAGTGCTAGCCACCAACAGGGATCCCCCTACGAGCAGTACTTC.

In this sample, this clonotype turned up many times. The chain combines TRBV12-3 or TRBV12-4 with TRBJ1-5; 8 nucleotides match TRBD1. The trim removed 6 bases at V and 3 bases at J, leaving 7 bases unmatched. The CDR3 has 15 amino acids. The CDR3 region has the DNA TGTGCCAGCAGGATAGGACAGGGCTACAATCAGCCCCAGCATTTT. Its translation is CASRIGQGYNQPQHF.

This clonotype was recorded at least ten times. V is TRBV30 and J is TRBJ2-1, with D maybe TRBD2 (6 bases). V was pared by 1 base and J by 4 bases, with 11 bases between. Germline V gives CDR1 GTSNPN, CDR2 SVGIG (reference sequence). The length of the CDR3 is 14 residues. In DNA, the CDR3 is TGTGCCTGGAGTGGTAACGGGAGATACAATGAGCAGTTCTTC. Amino acids: CAWSGNGRYNEQFF.

This clonotype was counted ten times or more. CDR3 bases: TGTGCCAGCAGTCGCACTAGCGTAACCTACGAGCAGTACTTC. Translating it yields CASSRTSVTYEQYF. This chain joins TRBV27 and TRBJ2-7, with TRBD2 identical over 7 bases. The V segment lost 5 bases and the J segment 2 bases; nucleotides outside the gene matches: 6. CDR1 and CDR2 from the germline V gene are MNHEY and SMNVEV (reference sequence). This CDR3 is built from 14 residues.

This clonotype was seen ten or more times. The J gene is TRBJ1-4, the V gene TRBV7-2; D possibly corresponds to TRBD1 (5 bases). V lost 1 base to trimming and J lost 4 bases, with 7 bases between them. The germline CDR1 and CDR2 sequences are SGHTA and FQGNSA. CDR3 length equals 14 residues. The CDR3 DNA reads TGTGCCAGCAGCTTAGGGGGGAATAATGAAAAACTGTTTTTT. It translates to CASSLGGNNEKLFF.

The rearrangement uses TRBV20-1 and TRBJ2-4, with D perhaps TRBD2 (6 bases). V lost 3 bases and J 6 bases, leaving 18 bases between the germline ends. The length of the CDR3 is 15 residues. Germline V gene lookup returns CDR1 DFQATT and CDR2 SNEGSKA (reference sequence). The CDR3 sequence is CSASSGLKDTNIQYF. DNA for the CDR3: TGCAGTGCTAGCAGCGGGCTGAAGGACACAAACATTCAGTACTTC.

This clonotype was found many times. The chain uses TRBV2 and TRBJ2-7; D is unresolved. Deletions cut 3 bases from V and 4 bases from J, with 7 bases between. CDR1 and CDR2 (germline): SNHLY, FYNNEI. The CDR3 length is 12 residues. The CDR3 DNA reads TGTGCCAGCAGTGATACAGATTACGAGCAGTACTTC. Translating gives CASSDTDYEQYF.

V and J are TRBV19 and TRBJ2-1; 9 nucleotides match TRBD1. This CDR3 is 15 amino acids long. Germline assignment: CDR1 LNHDA and CDR2 SQIVND (reference sequence). With 3 bases clipped from V and 5 bases from J, the junction kept 5 bases outside the gene matches. The CDR3 coding sequence is TGTGCCAGTAGTATCGATGGACAGGGGAACAATGAGCAGTTCTTC. Protein sequence: CASSIDGQGNNEQFF. Looking up the rest from reference TRBV19 and TRBJ2-1 gives the full variable domain: DGGITQSPKYLFRKEGQNVTLSCEQNLNHDAMYWYRQDPGQGLRLIYYSQIVNDFQKGDIAEGYSVSREKKESFPLTVTSAQKNPTAFYLCASSIDGQGNNEQFFGPGTRLTVL.

This chain links TRBV24-1 with TRBJ2-1; 8 positions match TRBD2. Germline V gene lookup returns CDR1 KGHDR and CDR2 SFDVKD. The V gene end was trimmed by 7 bases and the J gene end by 2 bases; junction bases not matched to a gene: 3. The CDR3 extends over 14 amino acids. CDR3 sequence reads: CATSLAGAYNEQFF. CDR3 DNA: TGTGCCACCAGCCTAGCGGGCGCCTACAATGAGCAGTTCTTC.

The V call is TRBV11-2, the J call TRBJ2-7; 10 bases are shared with TRBD2. V lost 5 bases to trimming and J lost 6 bases; unmatched junction nucleotides: 7. There are 14 residues in the CDR3. The germline CDR1 and CDR2 sequences are SGHAT and FQNNGV. The CDR3 sequence: CASSPQLAGGEQYF. The CDR3 DNA reads TGTGCCAGCAGCCCCCAGTTAGCGGGAGGCGAGCAGTACTTC.

The sample holds many counts of this clonotype. The rearrangement links TRBV13 to TRBJ2-3, with unresolved D. The V gene's germline CDR1 is PRHDT and CDR2 FYEKMQ (reference sequence). Trimming left V 2 bases short and J 4 bases short, with 7 bases between. The CDR3 covers 13 residues. In DNA, the CDR3 is TGTGCCAGCAGCTTACGGGTAGCAGATACGCAGTATTTT. Protein product: CASSLRVADTQYF.

This clonotype has a count of ten or more. The chain links TRBV6-1 to TRBJ2-7; unclear D gene. The CDR3 loop spans 12 amino acids. Between the trimmed V and J ends, which lost 1 base and 5 bases, there was a span of 6 bases. The germline V gene has CDR1 MNHNS and CDR2 SASEGT. DNA for the CDR3: TGTGCCAGCAGTGAAGATATCGACGAGCAGTACTTC. It yields the protein CASSEDIDEQYF.

V gene TRBV3-1 combines with J gene TRBJ2-7, with no clear D. CDR1 and CDR2 (germline): LGHDT, YNNKEL (reference sequence). This CDR3 has 15 amino acids. V gave up 1 base and J gave up 5 bases, with 15 bases separating them. The CDR3 DNA reads TGTGCCAGCAGCCAAGGAATAAACCGACCTGACGAGCAGTACTTC. The encoded protein is CASSQGINRPDEQYF.

This clonotype was seen ten or more times. The chain links TRBV3-1 to TRBJ2-7; 10 bases agree with TRBD2. V dropped 1 base and J dropped 5; count of bases not matched to a gene: 8. The CDR3 runs 16 residues. CDR1 LGHDT and CDR2 YNNKEL come from the germline V gene (reference sequence). The CDR3 DNA follows: TGTGCCAGCAGCCAAGGGGAACTAGCGGGACTCCACGAGCAGTACTTC. Its translation: CASSQGELAGLHEQYF.